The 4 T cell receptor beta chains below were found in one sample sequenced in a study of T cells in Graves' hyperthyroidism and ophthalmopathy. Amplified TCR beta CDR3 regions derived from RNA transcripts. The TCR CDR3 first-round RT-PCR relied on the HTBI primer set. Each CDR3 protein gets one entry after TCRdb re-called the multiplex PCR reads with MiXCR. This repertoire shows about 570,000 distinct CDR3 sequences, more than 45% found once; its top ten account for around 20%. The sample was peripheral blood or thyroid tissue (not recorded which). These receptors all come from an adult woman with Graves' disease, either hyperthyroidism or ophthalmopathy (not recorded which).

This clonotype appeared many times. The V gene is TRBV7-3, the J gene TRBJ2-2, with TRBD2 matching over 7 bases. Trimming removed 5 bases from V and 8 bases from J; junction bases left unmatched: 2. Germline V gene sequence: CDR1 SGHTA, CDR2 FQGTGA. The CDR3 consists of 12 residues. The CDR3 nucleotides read TGTGCCAGCAGCCCCGGGGGGGGGGAGCTGTTTTTT. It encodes CASSPGGGELFF.

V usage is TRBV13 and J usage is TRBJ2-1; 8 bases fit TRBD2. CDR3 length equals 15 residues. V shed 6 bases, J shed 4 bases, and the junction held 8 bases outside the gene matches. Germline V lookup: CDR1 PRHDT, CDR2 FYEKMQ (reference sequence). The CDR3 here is CASSGTRGAYNEQFF. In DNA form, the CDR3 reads TGTGCCAGCAGTGGGACTAGGGGTGCGTACAATGAGCAGTTCTTC.

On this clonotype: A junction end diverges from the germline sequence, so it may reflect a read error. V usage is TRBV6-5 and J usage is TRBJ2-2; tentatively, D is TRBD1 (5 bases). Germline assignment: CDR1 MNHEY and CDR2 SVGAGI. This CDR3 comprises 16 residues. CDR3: CASSDPQGSNTGELFF. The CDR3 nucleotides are TGCGCCAGCAGTGATCCCCAGGGATCGAACACCGGGGAGCTGTTTTTT.

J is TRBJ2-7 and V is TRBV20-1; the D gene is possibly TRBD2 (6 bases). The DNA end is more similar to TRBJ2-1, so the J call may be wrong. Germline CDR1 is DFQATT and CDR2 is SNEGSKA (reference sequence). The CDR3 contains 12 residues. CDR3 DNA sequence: TGCAGTGCGAGGGACTTAGACAATGAGCAGTTCTTC. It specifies CSARDLDNEQFF.